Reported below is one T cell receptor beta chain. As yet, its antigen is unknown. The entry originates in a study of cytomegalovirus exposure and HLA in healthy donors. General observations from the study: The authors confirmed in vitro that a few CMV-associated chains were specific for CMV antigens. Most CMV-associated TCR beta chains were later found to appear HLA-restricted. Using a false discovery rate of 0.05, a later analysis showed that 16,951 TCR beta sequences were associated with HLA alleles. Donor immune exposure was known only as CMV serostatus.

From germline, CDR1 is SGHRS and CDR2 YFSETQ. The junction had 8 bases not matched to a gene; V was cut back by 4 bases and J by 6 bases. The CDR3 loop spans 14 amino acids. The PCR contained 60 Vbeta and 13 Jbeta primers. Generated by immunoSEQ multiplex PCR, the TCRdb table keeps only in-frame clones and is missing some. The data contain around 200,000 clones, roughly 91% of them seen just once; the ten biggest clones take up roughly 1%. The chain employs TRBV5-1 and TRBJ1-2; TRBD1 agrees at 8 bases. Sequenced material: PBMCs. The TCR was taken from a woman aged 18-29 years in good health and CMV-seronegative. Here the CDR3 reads CASSPLDRDDGYTF. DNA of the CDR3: TGCGCCAGCAGCCCCCTGGACAGGGATGATGGCTACACCTTC.